Sequencing of this T cell receptor (beta chain) was carried out in a study of shared clonotypes between healthy human individuals. On the study more broadly: Plates per donor: three CD4 naive, three CD4 memory, two CD8 naive, one CD8 memory. Study-wide points: The generation probabilities recorded for non-shared clonotypes fell below those of clonotypes shared by all four donors.

Healthy and HIV-negative, the adult donors had no recent acute infections or vaccinations. Produced via immunoSEQ multiplex PCR; TCRdb's table is partial and in-frame only. The profile shows roughly 2.5 million clones, 90% to 95% of them singletons. As concerns this clone: Its specificity is unknown. The same CDR3 is also encoded by other DNA sequences in this sample.

Germline loops: CDR1 MNHEY, CDR2 SVGAGI. The CDR3 loop spans 13 amino acids. Trimming removed 6 bases from V and 1 base from J, with 8 bases in between. The sequence was obtained from a man between 18 and 35 years old in good health. Sequenced input: naive CD4+ T cells sorted from blood. Subset: CD45RA+ positively selected. The chain joins TRBV6-5 to TRBJ2-3; tentative D call: TRBD2 (6 bases). As DNA, the CDR3 is TGTGCCAGCAGACCGGGGGGCACAGATACGCAGTATTTT. Its translation is CASRPGGTDTQYF.